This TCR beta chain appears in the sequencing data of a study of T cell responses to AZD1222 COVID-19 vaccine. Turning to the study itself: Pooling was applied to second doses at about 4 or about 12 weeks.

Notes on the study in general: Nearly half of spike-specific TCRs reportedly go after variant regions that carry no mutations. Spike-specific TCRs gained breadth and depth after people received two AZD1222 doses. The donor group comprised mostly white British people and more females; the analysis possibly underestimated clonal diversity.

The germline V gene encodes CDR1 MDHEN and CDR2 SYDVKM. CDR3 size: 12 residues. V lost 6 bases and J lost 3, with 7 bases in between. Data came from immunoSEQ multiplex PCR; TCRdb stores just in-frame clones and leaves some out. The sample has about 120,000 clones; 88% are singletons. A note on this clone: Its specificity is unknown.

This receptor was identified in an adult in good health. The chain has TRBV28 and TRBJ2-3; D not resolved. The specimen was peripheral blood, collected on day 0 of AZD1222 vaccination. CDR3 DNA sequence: TGTGCCAGCAGCAGAGTAACAGATACGCAGTATTTT. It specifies CASSRVTDTQYF.